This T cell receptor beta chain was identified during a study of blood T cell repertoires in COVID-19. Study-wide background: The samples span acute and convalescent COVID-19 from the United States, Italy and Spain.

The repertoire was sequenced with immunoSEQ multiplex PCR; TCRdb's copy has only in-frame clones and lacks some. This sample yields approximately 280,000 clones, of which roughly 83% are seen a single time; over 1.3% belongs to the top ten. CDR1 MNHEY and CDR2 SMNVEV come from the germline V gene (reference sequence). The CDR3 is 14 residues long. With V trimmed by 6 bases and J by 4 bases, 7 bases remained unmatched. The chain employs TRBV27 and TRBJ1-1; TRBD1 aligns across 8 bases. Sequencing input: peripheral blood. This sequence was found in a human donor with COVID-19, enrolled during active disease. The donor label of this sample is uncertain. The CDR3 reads CASRPQGASTEAFF. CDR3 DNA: TGTGCCAGCAGACCTCAGGGGGCGTCCACTGAAGCTTTCTTT.